This T cell receptor beta chain stems from a study of T-cell reconstitution after alpha-beta-depleted transplantation in children. The sample holds a few counts of this clonotype. Unique molecular identifiers were incorporated during preparation of the TCRbeta library. TCRdb reanalysed the PCR reads using MiXCR and keeps one entry per CDR3 protein. Among about 500,000 distinct CDR3 sequences listed, 32% were seen once. V lost 0 bases and J lost 0, with 9 bases in between. This CDR3 spans 15 amino acids. Germline CDR1 reads SGHRS; CDR2 reads YFSETQ. The chain joins TRBV5-1 to TRBJ1-1; D perhaps matches TRBD1 (6 bases). The TCR comes from a human donor who donated a stem cell graft to a child with aplastic anemia. The input for sequencing was PBMCs from the stem cell graft donor, taken from the stem cell graft. The CDR3, as DNA: TGCGCCAGCAGCTTGGGGGGGCCCGTGAACACTGAAGCTTTCTTT. This gives the protein CASSLGGPVNTEAFF.